What follows are 29 T cell receptor beta chains derived from one specimen sequenced in a study of CD8 T cells in ankylosing spondylitis (dated by TCRdb to 2015 to 2018). Library construction relied on 5' RACE. The sequencing machine was an Illumina HiSeq 2500. TCRdb trimmed public reads at Q25 via fastp, called clones via MiXCR and kept in-frame beta chains. Rows with one shared CDR3 protein collapse into an entry with the most common genes and DNA. The sample table holds around 28,000 distinct CDR3 sequences, of which roughly 29% were seen once. 35% to 50% of the sample belongs to the ten largest clones. Sequences were obtained from synovial fluid, either unsorted or a sorted T cell fraction (not recorded which). These receptors originate from a male donor with ankylosing spondylitis.

This clonotype was seen many times. CDR3 protein: CASSTEMVWTGELFF. The CDR3 region has the DNA TGTGCCAGTAGTACGGAGATGGTTTGGACCGGGGAGCTGTTTTTT. The chain employs TRBV19 and TRBJ2-2, with D unclear. Germline assignment: CDR1 LNHDA and CDR2 SQIVND (reference sequence). V was cut by 4 bases and J by 5 bases, with 14 bases left in between. This CDR3 is 15 amino acids long.

The DNA of the CDR3 is TGTGCCAGCAGCCCTGGGAAAAGGCCGGGGCGCAATCAGCCCCAGCATTTT. It translates to CASSPGKRPGRNQPQHF. The chain has TRBV12-3 or TRBV12-4 and TRBJ1-5, with a tentative D call TRBD1 (5 bases). This CDR3 spans 17 amino acids. Trimming took off 6 bases at V and 2 bases at J, with 20 bases between the two ends.

Ten or more counts support this clonotype. The rearrangement joins TRBV5-6 to TRBJ1-2, with TRBD1 identical over 12 bases. The CDR3 covers 14 residues. CDR1 and CDR2 (germline): SGHDT, YYEEEE. Unmatched junction bases numbered 1, after V lost 0 bases and J lost 7 bases. CDR3 sequence (DNA): TGTGCCAGCAGCTTGGGGGACAGGGGGCCTGGCTACACCTTC. Its translation: CASSLGDRGPGYTF. Variable domain in full (rest from reference TRBV5-6 and TRBJ1-2): DAGVTQSPTHLIKTRGQQVTLRCSPKSGHDTVSWYQQALGQGPQFIFQYYEEEERQRGNFPDRFSGHQFPNYSSELNVNALLLGDSALYLCASSLGDRGPGYTFGSGTRLTVV.

This clonotype was seen many times. The V gene is TRBV20-1, the J gene TRBJ1-1; the D is unclear. CDR1 is DFQATT, CDR2 SNEGSKA, per germline (reference sequence). V lost 3 bases and J lost 0, with 14 bases in between. CDR3 length: 15 residues. The CDR3 region is CSARGAILVNTEAFF. The CDR3 nucleotides read TGCAGTGCTAGGGGCGCGATATTGGTGAACACTGAAGCTTTCTTT.

This clonotype was recorded many times. The rearrangement uses TRBV29-1 and TRBJ1-1; no definite D call. V was cut by 4 bases and J by 0 bases, with 9 bases left in between. The V gene's germline CDR1 is SQVTM and CDR2 ANQGSEA. This CDR3 has 13 amino acids. CDR3 DNA: TGCAGCGTTGCTCTACGGTTGAACACTGAAGCTTTCTTT. It encodes CSVALRLNTEAFF.

This clonotype was recorded at least ten times. The rearrangement links TRBV27 to TRBJ2-1, with TRBD2 matching 14 bases. Per the germline V gene, CDR1 is MNHEY and CDR2 is SMNVEV (reference sequence). The CDR3 extends over 12 amino acids. Losses at the gene ends were 8 bases for V and 12 bases for J; bases not matched to a gene: 3. CDR3: CASGTSGSGQFF. The CDR3 DNA reads as TGTGCCAGCGGGACTAGCGGGAGTGGGCAGTTCTTC.

V gene TRBV4-2 combines with J gene TRBJ2-1; TRBD2 agrees at 9 bases. The CDR3 loop spans 14 amino acids. The V gene end was trimmed by 8 bases and the J gene end by 3 bases; junction bases not matched to a gene: 5. The germline CDR1 and CDR2 sequences are LGHNA and YNFKEQ. The CDR3 region is CASGSGSNYNEQFF. Written as DNA, the CDR3 is TGTGCCAGCGGTAGCGGGAGTAACTACAATGAGCAGTTCTTC.

The chain employs TRBV24-1 and TRBJ2-1; D perhaps matches TRBD2 (5 bases). CDR3 length: 11 amino acids. Trimming left V 8 bases short and J 8 bases short, with 9 bases between. CDR1 is KGHDR and CDR2 is SFDVKD in the germline V gene. CDR3 nucleotide sequence: TGTGCCACCACAGACGGGGATGAGCAGTTCTTC. Protein: CATTDGDEQFF.

This clonotype is labeled as large. The chain has TRBV2 and TRBJ2-1, with D possibly matching TRBD2 (6 bases). The CDR3 runs to 20 residues. Trimming took off 0 bases at V and 0 bases at J, with 21 bases between the two ends. Germline lookup yields CDR1 SNHLY and CDR2 FYNNEI. CDR3 region: CASSEAGGFLFDGSYNEQFF. The DNA for the CDR3 is TGTGCCAGCAGTGAAGCGGGAGGTTTTTTATTTGATGGCTCCTACAATGAGCAGTTCTTC. The full variable domain, its missing parts supplied by reference TRBV2 and TRBJ2-1, is EPEVTQTPSHQVTQMGQEVILRCVPISNHLYFYWYRQILGQKVEFLVSFYNNEISEKSEIFDDQFSVERPDGSNFTLKIRSTKLEDSAMYFCASSEAGGFLFDGSYNEQFFGPGTRLTVL.

This clonotype has a handful of counts. V is TRBV6-2 or TRBV6-3 and J is TRBJ2-7; 12 bases are shared with TRBD2. Germline V gene sequence: CDR1 MNHEY, CDR2 SVGEGT. This CDR3 spans 15 amino acids. With 2 bases clipped from V and 5 bases from J, the junction kept 4 bases outside the gene matches. The DNA for the CDR3 is TGTGCCAGCAGTTACAGGACTAGCGGGATCCACGAGCAGTACTTC. This gives the protein CASSYRTSGIHEQYF.

The J gene is TRBJ1-4, the V gene TRBV7-8; D is ambiguous. The germline V gene has CDR1 SGHVS and CDR2 FQNEAQ. The length of the CDR3 is 18 residues. Trimming stripped 1 base from V and 3 bases from J, with 18 bases between. As DNA, the CDR3 is TGTGCCAGCAGCTTAGAACCCTCCTTAGGAAGGGCTAATGAAAAACTGTTTTTT. Translating it yields CASSLEPSLGRANEKLFF.

This clonotype was detected only a few times. V is TRBV12-3 or TRBV12-4 and J is TRBJ2-7; 7 positions agree with TRBD1. J lost 1 base, V lost 2 bases, and 5 bases had no gene match. The CDR3 covers 15 residues. This CDR3 is CASSLIGTESYEQYF. The CDR3 bases are TGTGCCAGCAGTTTAATTGGGACAGAATCCTACGAGCAGTACTTC.

The sample holds one count of this clonotype. The V call is TRBV29-1, the J call TRBJ1-2, with D possibly matching TRBD1 (5 bases). CDR3 size: 13 residues. V shed 0 bases and J shed 12 bases, with 17 bases lying between them. The germline V gene encodes CDR1 SQVTM and CDR2 ANQGSEA. Here the CDR3 reads CSVEDPGQRGHTF. In DNA form, the CDR3 reads TGCAGCGTTGAAGATCCAGGGCAGAGGGGCCACACCTTC.

At least ten counts were recorded for this clonotype. V and J are TRBV28 and TRBJ2-5; TRBD2 agrees at 7 bases. The V segment lost 7 bases and the J segment 4 bases; nucleotides outside the gene matches: 9. This CDR3 region has 14 residues. CDR1 and CDR2 from the germline V gene are MDHEN and SYDVKM. CDR3 in DNA: TGTGCCAGCACCGGGGGGAGGGAGGGAGAGACCCAGTACTTC. Its translation is CASTGGREGETQYF.

V usage is TRBV6-1 and J usage is TRBJ1-6; the D gene is possibly TRBD1 (5 bases). CDR1 and CDR2 from the germline V gene are MNHNS and SASEGT. The CDR3 spans 16 residues. Trimming removed 8 bases at V and 9 bases at J, with 23 bases between. The CDR3 spells CASGLRELSAGSPLHF. CDR3 DNA: TGTGCCAGCGGCCTCAGGGAGTTATCGGCAGGTTCACCCCTCCACTTT.

This chain links TRBV9 with TRBJ2-1, with D possibly TRBD2 on 6 matching bases. This CDR3 is built from 14 residues. Germline V gene lookup returns CDR1 SGDLS and CDR2 YYNGEE. Between the trimmed V and J ends, which lost 8 bases and 3 bases, there was a span of 15 bases. In DNA form, the CDR3 reads TGTGCCAGTTCCCGATTAGCGGACTACAATGAGCAGTTCTTC. Its protein product is CASSRLADYNEQFF.

The rearrangement joins TRBV25-1 to TRBJ1-1, with D uncertain. The CDR3 length is 14 residues. Germline V gene sequence: CDR1 MGHDK, CDR2 SYGVNS. V gave up 3 bases and J gave up 3 bases, with 11 bases separating them. The CDR3 coding sequence is TGTGCCAGCAGTGATGCACCCCCCGACACTGAAGCTTTCTTT. Protein product: CASSDAPPDTEAFF.

This rearrangement joins TRBV12-3 or TRBV12-4 to TRBJ2-6; D unclear. Trimming removed 6 bases at V and 0 bases at J, with 9 bases between. This CDR3 spans 15 amino acids. In DNA form, the CDR3 reads TGTGCCAGCAGACGTGCTCCCTCTGGGGCCAACGTCCTGACTTTC. This sequence encodes CASRRAPSGANVLTF.

The table lists this clonotype with many counts. V gene TRBV5-1 combines with J gene TRBJ2-7, with D possibly matching TRBD2 (5 bases). Trimming shortened V by 4 bases and J by 4 bases, and 12 bases separated the two germline ends. Germline-derived CDR1 and CDR2 are SGHRS and YFSETQ. The CDR3 length is 13 residues. The CDR3: CASSRPRVYEQYV. The CDR3 DNA is TGCGCCAGCAGCAGGCCGAGGGTTTACGAGCAGTACGTC.

The rearrangement links TRBV28 to TRBJ2-5; D call uncertain. The CDR3 totals 10 residues. CDR1 and CDR2 from the germline V gene are MDHEN and SYDVKM. Trimming pared 8 bases from V and 5 bases from J, leaving 6 bases between. The CDR3 reads CASGWETQYF. The CDR3 DNA is TGTGCCAGCGGCTGGGAGACCCAGTACTTC.

The V call is TRBV4-1, the J call TRBJ2-5; D gene unclear. The CDR3 covers 13 residues. CDR1 is MGHRA, CDR2 YSYEKL, per germline. V shed 0 bases and J shed 3 bases, with 5 bases lying between them. DNA of the CDR3: TGCGCCAGCAGCCAAGATGGGGAAGAGACCCAGTACTTC. Its translation is CASSQDGEETQYF.

The CDR3 is CASSLAGYGYTF. The CDR3 nucleotides read TGTGCCAGCAGTTTAGCTGGGTATGGCTACACCTTC. The chain is built from TRBV12-3 or TRBV12-4 and TRBJ1-2, with D unresolved. CDR3 length equals 12 residues. Trimming left V 0 bases short and J 5 bases short, with 4 bases between.

The V gene is TRBV19, the J gene TRBJ2-1; D not resolved. V gave up 3 bases and J gave up 6 bases, with 6 bases separating them. This CDR3 region has 12 residues. Germline assignment: CDR1 LNHDA and CDR2 SQIVND (reference sequence). The DNA for the CDR3 is TGTGCCAGTAGTATGTTCACCAATGAGCAGTTCTTC. Residues: CASSMFTNEQFF.

The chain joins TRBV10-1 to TRBJ2-7; 11 positions match TRBD2. J lost 4 bases, V lost 3 bases, and 5 bases had no gene match. CDR3 length: 15 residues. In germline, CDR1 is WNHNN, CDR2 SYGVQD (reference sequence). The CDR3 protein is CASSERLAGLYEQYF. For the CDR3, the DNA is TGCGCCAGCAGTGAACGACTAGCGGGACTGTACGAGCAGTACTTC.

This chain links TRBV7-2 with TRBJ2-3; 9 bases map to TRBD1. Germline V gives CDR1 SGHTA, CDR2 FQGNSA. This CDR3 spans 14 amino acids. V shed 4 bases, J shed 6 bases, and the junction held 5 bases outside the gene matches. The CDR3 here is CASSYGTGMDTQYF. CDR3 coding DNA: TGTGCCAGCAGCTATGGGACAGGGATGGATACGCAGTATTTT. Variable domain in full (rest from reference TRBV7-2 and TRBJ2-3): GAGVSQSPSNKVTEKGKDVELRCDPISGHTALYWYRQSLGQGLEFLIYFQGNSAPDKSGLPSDRFSAERTGGSVSTLTIQRTQQEDSAVYLCASSYGTGMDTQYFGPGTRLTVL.

There are a few counts of this clonotype. CDR3 sequence (DNA): TGTGCCACCAGTTCGTGGCAGAACACCGGGGAGCTGTTTTTT. Residues: CATSSWQNTGELFF. The chain carries TRBV24-1 and TRBJ2-2; D gene uncertain. The V gene's germline CDR1 is KGHDR and CDR2 SFDVKD. Trimming took 6 bases from V and 1 from J, leaving 8 bases between them. This CDR3 has 14 residues.

By share, this clonotype counts as medium-sized. This sequence joins TRBV20-1 and TRBJ2-5; 7 nucleotides line up with TRBD1. Germline CDR1 and CDR2: DFQATT and SNEGSKA (reference sequence). The ends lost 1 base at V and 7 bases at J; junction bases unmatched: 9. The CDR3 is made up of 14 amino acids. The CDR3 DNA reads as TGCAGTGCTAGAGTACAGGGGCACCTCGGGACCCAGTACTTC. The encoded protein is CSARVQGHLGTQYF.

The chain links TRBV19 to TRBJ2-1; D remains unclear. The germline V and J ends were trimmed by 1 base and 0 bases, with 4 bases remaining between them. The CDR3 spans 14 residues. Germline-derived CDR1 and CDR2 are LNHDA and SQIVND (reference sequence). The chain's CDR3 is CASSIGYSYNEQFF. DNA of the CDR3: TGTGCCAGTAGTATAGGTTACTCCTACAATGAGCAGTTCTTC.

This chain joins TRBV11-2 and TRBJ2-5; D remains unclear. The CDR3 length is 14 residues. In germline, CDR1 is SGHAT, CDR2 FQNNGV. Between the trimmed V and J ends, which lost 1 base and 5 bases, there was a span of 11 bases. CDR3 protein: CASSLAALGETQYF. Written as DNA, the CDR3 is TGTGCCAGCAGCTTAGCTGCCCTTGGGGAGACCCAGTACTTC.